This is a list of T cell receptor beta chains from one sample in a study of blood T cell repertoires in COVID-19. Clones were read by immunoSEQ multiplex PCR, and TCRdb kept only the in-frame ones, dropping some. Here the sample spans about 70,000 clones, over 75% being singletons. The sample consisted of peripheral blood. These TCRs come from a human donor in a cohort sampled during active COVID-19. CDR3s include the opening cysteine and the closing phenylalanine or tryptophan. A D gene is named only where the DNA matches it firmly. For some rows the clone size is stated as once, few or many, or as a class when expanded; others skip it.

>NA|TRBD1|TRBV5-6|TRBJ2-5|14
CASSSRTGFETQYF
TGTGCCAGCAGCTCCCGGACAGGCTTCGAGACCCAGTACTTC
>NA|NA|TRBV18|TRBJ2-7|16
CASSPPNRVGLYEQYF
TGTGCCAGCTCACCACCGAACAGGGTGGGTCTCTACGAGCAGTACTTC
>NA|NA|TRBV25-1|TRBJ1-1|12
CASSESNTEAFF
TGTGCCAGCAGTGAAAGCAACACTGAAGCTTTCTTT
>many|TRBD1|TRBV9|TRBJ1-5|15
CASSVDGTGLQPQHF
TGTGCCAGCAGCGTAGATGGGACAGGGCTTCAGCCCCAGCATTTT
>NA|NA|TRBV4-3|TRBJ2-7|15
CASSQVMTGSYEQYF
TGCGCCAGCAGCCAAGTTATGACAGGCTCCTACGAGCAGTACTTC
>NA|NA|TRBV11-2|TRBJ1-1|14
CASRSQGRPTEAFF
TGTGCCAGCAGGTCACAGGGAAGGCCCACTGAAGCTTTCTTT
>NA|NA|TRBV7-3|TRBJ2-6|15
CASSLDSSGANVLTF
TGTGCCAGCAGCCTCGACAGCTCTGGGGCCAACGTCCTGACTTTC
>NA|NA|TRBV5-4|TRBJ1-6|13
CASSFGSGSPLHF
TGTGCCAGCAGCTTTGGATCAGGCTCACCCCTCCACTTT
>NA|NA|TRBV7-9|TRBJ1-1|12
CASSLVPGAAFF
TGTGCCAGCAGCTTAGTCCCCGGAGCGGCTTTCTTT
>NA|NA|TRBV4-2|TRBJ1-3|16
CASSQSNRQVGNTIYF
TGTGCCAGCAGCCAATCCAACCGACAGGTTGGAAACACCATATATTTT
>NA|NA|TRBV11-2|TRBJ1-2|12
CASSLNGISYTF
TGTGCCAGCAGCTTAAACGGGATTAGCTACACCTTC
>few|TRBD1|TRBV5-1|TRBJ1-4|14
CASSSDRGDEKLFF
TGCGCCAGCAGCTCCGACAGGGGAGACGAAAAACTGTTTTTT
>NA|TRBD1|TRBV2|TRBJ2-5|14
CASRGTGIVGTQYF
TGTGCCAGCAGGGGGACAGGGATAGTGGGGACCCAGTACTTC
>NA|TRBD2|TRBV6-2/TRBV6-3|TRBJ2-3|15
CASSYTRGGTDTQYF
TGTGCCAGCAGTTACACGCGGGGGGGCACAGATACGCAGTATTTT
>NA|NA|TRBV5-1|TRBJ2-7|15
CASSFLTGTSHEQYF
TGCGCCAGCAGCTTCTTGACAGGGACTTCCCACGAGCAGTACTTC
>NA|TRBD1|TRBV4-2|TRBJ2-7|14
CASSQAGGRGEQYF
TGTGCCAGCAGCCAGGCAGGGGGCAGAGGAGAGCAGTACTTC
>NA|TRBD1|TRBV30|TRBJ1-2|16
CAWTRQGQYLNYGYTF
TGTGCCTGGACAAGACAGGGACAGTATCTTAACTATGGCTACACCTTC
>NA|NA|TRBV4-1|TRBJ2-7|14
CASSRPDKPYEQYF
TGCGCCAGCAGCCGCCCTGACAAACCCTACGAGCAGTACTTC
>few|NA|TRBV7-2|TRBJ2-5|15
CASSTRDPPPGTQYF
TGTGCCAGCAGCACCCGGGATCCCCCACCGGGGACCCAGTACTTC
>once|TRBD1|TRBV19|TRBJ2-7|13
CASSITGAYEQYF
TGTGCCAGTAGTATTACAGGGGCCTACGAGCAGTACTTC
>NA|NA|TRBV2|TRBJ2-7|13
CASRGPNVSEQYF
TGTGCCAGCAGGGGGCCTAATGTCTCCGAGCAGTACTTC
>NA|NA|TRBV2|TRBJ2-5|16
CASSGLEGGKQETQYF
TGTGCCAGCAGCGGACTAGAGGGGGGGAAACAAGAGACCCAGTACTTC
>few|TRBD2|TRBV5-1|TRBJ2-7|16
CASSSSVAGEVYEQYF
TGCGCCAGCAGCTCCTCGGTAGCGGGGGAGGTGTACGAGCAGTACTTC
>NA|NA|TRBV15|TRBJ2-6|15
CATSRLLSGANVLTF
TGTGCCACCAGCAGACTCCTCTCTGGGGCCAACGTCCTGACTTTC
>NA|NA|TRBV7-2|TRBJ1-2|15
CASSPLGHFGDGYTF
TGTGCCAGCAGCCCCTTGGGACATTTTGGGGATGGCTACACCTTC